This T cell receptor beta chain is from a study of regulatory dendritic cells for organ transplantation. General study results and limits: Among resting subsets, memory CD8+ cells contained the most alloreactive clonotypes. Regulatory dendritic cells appeared to expand memory CD8+ clones less than mature ones. Memory T cells were less diverse than naive, with memory CD8+ most oligoclonal.

FACS sorted CD4+ or CD8+ T cells into CD45RA+ naive and CD45RO+ memory. A remark on this clone: Its antigen is as yet unknown.

The repertoire was sequenced with immunoSEQ multiplex PCR; TCRdb's copy has only in-frame clones and lacks some. The repertoire holds nearly 30,000 clones, with approximately 79% as singletons. The germline V gene has CDR1 KGHSH and CDR2 LQKENI. CDR3 length: 14 residues. With V trimmed by 5 bases and J by 6 bases, 4 bases remained unmatched. Sequencing input: memory CD4+ T cells from blood. Subset described: CD45RO+ memory T cells. This clonotype was obtained from a human donor in good health. The chain uses TRBV18 and TRBJ1-6, with TRBD1 identical over 7 bases. The chain's CDR3 is CASSARDSNSPLHF. The CDR3 nucleotides are TGTGCCAGCTCAGCCCGGGACAGTAATTCACCCCTCCACTTT.